This T cell receptor (beta chain) was sequenced for a study of control samples from healthy donors and cancer patients. Assay: immunoSEQ multiplex PCR; the TCRdb copy retains only in-frame clones and omits some. The table has under 200,000 clones, about 86% seen once. Sample: blood. This sequence originates from a young woman in good health.

The CDR3 coding sequence is TGTGCCAGCAGTTTAGGGACAGGGGCTTACGAGCAGTACTTC. It is translated as CASSLGTGAYEQYF. V is TRBV27 and J is TRBJ2-7, with 10 nucleotides matching TRBD1. The germline CDR1 and CDR2 sequences are MNHEY and SMNVEV (reference sequence). This CDR3 region has 14 residues. V dropped 2 bases and J dropped 4; count of bases not matched to a gene: 2.